The 25 T cell receptor beta chains given below trace back to one sample, sequenced in a study of CD8+CD57+ T cells in acquired aplastic anemia. The study profiled TCR beta VDJ and CDR3 using genomic DNA as template. TCRdb re-called the reads through MiXCR, storing one row per CDR3 protein. The data hold some 180,000 distinct CDR3 sequences, with 50% to 65% observed a single time. CD8+CD57+ cell expansion had been shown by flow cytometry in patients chosen for sequencing. The sequencing sample was made of sorted CD4+, CD8+, or CD8+CD57+ T cells (not recorded which) from PBMCs. Receptor source: a human donor with aplastic anemia.

The rearrangement uses TRBV7-3 and TRBJ2-7; no reliable D call. The CDR3 is 14 amino acids. CDR1 is SGHTA, CDR2 FQGTGA, per germline. Trimming shortened V by 5 bases and J by 3 bases, and 14 bases separated the two germline ends. The chain's CDR3 is CASSLTDLNYEQYF. CDR3 coding DNA: TGTGCCAGCAGCCTGACGGACCTGAACTACGAGCAGTACTTC.

This clonotype was seen just once. This chain uses TRBV7-3 with TRBJ2-1; 9 positions match TRBD1. This CDR3 region has 15 residues. Trimming cost V 5 bases and J 7 bases; bases outside gene matches: 9. CDR1 SGHTA and CDR2 FQGTGA come from the germline V gene. This chain's CDR3 is CASSIGTGKGNEQFF. For the CDR3, the DNA is TGTGCCAGCAGCATCGGGACAGGGAAGGGGAATGAGCAGTTCTTC.

This sequence joins TRBV10-3 and TRBJ1-1; no reliable D call. This CDR3 spans 15 amino acids. V was pared by 5 bases and J by 7 bases, with 20 bases between. The germline V gene has CDR1 ENHRY and CDR2 SYGVKD. CDR3: CAISYDNLGSHEAFF. The CDR3, as DNA: TGTGCCATCAGTTATGACAATTTGGGGTCGCATGAAGCTTTCTTT.

In the case of this clonotype: At one of its ends the junction is not consistent with the germline gene, which may arise from a read error. The genes are TRBV6-1 and TRBJ2-7, with D tentatively TRBD1 (6 bases). CDR1 is MNHNS, CDR2 SASEGT, per germline. The CDR3 contains 12 residues. The CDR3 here is CASSVGGQIGDF. The CDR3 nucleotides are TGTGCCAGCAGCGTAGGGGGTCAAATAGGGGACTTC.

V is TRBV7-9 and J is TRBJ2-1, with 10 bases fitting TRBD1. Trimming took 1 base from V and 3 from J; bases not matched to a gene: 3. This CDR3 region has 16 residues. Germline-derived CDR1 and CDR2 are SEHNR and FQNEAQ (reference sequence). As DNA, the CDR3 is TGTGCCAGCAGCTTAGACCGGACAGGGGGCTACAATGAGCAGTTCTTC. It is translated as CASSLDRTGGYNEQFF.

On this clonotype: At one of its ends the junction is not consistent with the germline gene, which may arise from a read error. The chain recombines TRBV15 with TRBJ1-5; 11 bases agree with TRBD1. The CDR3 has 16 residues. Germline lookup yields CDR1 LNHNV and CDR2 YYDKDF (reference sequence). The CDR3 DNA reads TGTGCCACCAGCTGCCGGGACAGGGGGAGCAATCAGCCCCAGCATTTC. This translates into CATSCRDRGSNQPQHF.

Comment on this clonotype: A much larger clonotype is one base distant, so this may be a read error. The rearrangement links TRBV2 to TRBJ2-5, with a weak D call TRBD2 (5 bases). Germline V gives CDR1 SNHLY, CDR2 FYNNEI. The CDR3 loop spans 14 amino acids. CDR3 protein: CAGSFIAGGETQYF. For the CDR3, the DNA is TGTGCCGGCAGTTTCATTGCGGGTGGAGAGACCCAGTACTTC.

This chain joins TRBV20-1 and TRBJ1-2, with 7 positions matching TRBD1. In germline, CDR1 is DFQATT, CDR2 SNEGSKA (reference sequence). Unmatched junction bases numbered 13, after V lost 4 bases and J lost 8 bases. The CDR3 spans 14 residues. The CDR3 DNA reads as TGCAGTGCTACAAGACAGGGAGGGGGGTTGGGCTACACCTTC. Encoded protein: CSATRQGGGLGYTF.

This clonotype appeared many times. The chain joins TRBV2 to TRBJ1-1; 7 nucleotides align to TRBD1. With 4 bases clipped from V and 1 base from J, the junction kept 9 bases outside the gene matches. The CDR3 contains 16 residues. Germline CDR1 and CDR2: SNHLY and FYNNEI. Here the CDR3 reads CASSVRRDSANTEAFF. DNA of the CDR3: TGTGCCAGCAGTGTCCGTCGGGACAGCGCGAACACTGAAGCTTTCTTT.

The chain joins TRBV10-3 to TRBJ1-6, with a weak D call TRBD1 (6 bases). The CDR3 covers 14 residues. Germline V lookup: CDR1 ENHRY, CDR2 SYGVKD. The V gene lost 3 bases and the J gene lost 10 bases, with 13 bases spanning the gap. CDR3 coding DNA: TGTGCCATCAGTGACCCGACAGGCCAGTCACCCCTCCACTTT. It codes for CAISDPTGQSPLHF.

A word on this clonotype: The conserved phenylalanine or tryptophan normally closing the CDR3 is absent here, so this likely arose from a read error. The CDR3 loop is CASSFGSSYEQYL. Written as DNA, the CDR3 is TGCGCCAGCAGTTTCGGCAGCTCCTACGAGCAGTACCTC. The rearrangement links TRBV2 to TRBJ2-7; D not resolved. CDR3 length equals 13 residues. Looked up from germline, CDR1 is SNHLY and CDR2 is FYNNEI.

This clonotype was recorded many times. J is TRBJ1-6 and V is TRBV25-1; D is unclear. V lost 0 bases, J lost 5 bases, and 5 bases lay in between. The CDR3 is 14 amino acids. Germline V gives CDR1 MGHDK, CDR2 SYGVNS. The CDR3 protein is CASSEYRDNSPLHF. The CDR3 DNA sequence: TGTGCCAGCAGTGAATACCGGGATAATTCACCCCTCCACTTT.

The chain links TRBV7-2 to TRBJ1-2; 12 positions match TRBD1. The CDR3 consists of 15 residues. J lost 8 bases, V lost 5 bases, and 9 bases had no gene match. Germline CDR1 and CDR2: SGHTA and FQGNSA. The CDR3 coding sequence is TGTGCCAGCAGCCCCGGGACAGGGGGCGCGGTAGGCTACACCTTC. It yields the protein CASSPGTGGAVGYTF. The whole variable domain, filled in from reference TRBV7-2 and TRBJ1-2, reads GAGVSQSPSNKVTEKGKDVELRCDPISGHTALYWYRQSLGQGLEFLIYFQGNSAPDKSGLPSDRFSAERTGGSVSTLTIQRTQQEDSAVYLCASSPGTGGAVGYTFGSGTRLTVV.

This clonotype was counted between two and nine times. CDR3: CASSLTDPYEQYF. CDR3 DNA: TGCGCCAGCAGCTTGACTGATCCCTACGAGCAGTACTTC. The rearrangement joins TRBV5-1 to TRBJ2-7, with D hard to call. The CDR3 runs 13 residues. The V end lost 1 base, the J end lost 2 bases, and 7 bases lay between the germline ends. The V gene's germline CDR1 is SGHRS and CDR2 YFSETQ.

The rearrangement links TRBV7-2 to TRBJ2-2, with D perhaps being TRBD1 or TRBD2 (6 bases each). The germline V and J ends were trimmed by 5 bases and 3 bases, with 13 bases remaining between them. The CDR3 has 15 amino acids. From germline, CDR1 is SGHTA and CDR2 FQGNSA. The CDR3: CASSLGGRDTGELFF. DNA for the CDR3: TGTGCCAGCAGCCTGGGGGGCAGGGACACCGGGGAGCTGTTTTTT.

The chain recombines TRBV7-2 with TRBJ2-7, with TRBD2 matching 13 bases. This CDR3 spans 15 amino acids. The ends lost 1 base at V and 7 bases at J; junction bases unmatched: 4. Per the germline V gene, CDR1 is SGHTA and CDR2 is FQGNSA. The CDR3: CASSLGTSGGREQYF. The CDR3 region has the DNA TGTGCCAGCAGCTTAGGGACTAGCGGGGGAAGGGAGCAGTACTTC.

The CDR3 DNA reads TGTGCCACCAGCAGCGAGGGGGTAACCGGGGAGCTGTTTTTT. This translates into CATSSEGVTGELFF. The rearrangement links TRBV15 to TRBJ2-2; the D gene is possibly TRBD1 (6 bases). The CDR3 length is 14 residues. The germline CDR1 and CDR2 sequences are LNHNV and YYDKDF (reference sequence). The V and J ends lost 3 bases and 5 bases respectively, with 10 bases between them.

This clonotype occurred many times. The chain couples TRBV4-1 to TRBJ1-5; no definite D call. Per germline, CDR1 MGHRA and CDR2 YSYEKL. Trimming pared 3 bases from V and 4 bases from J, leaving 16 bases between. The CDR3 spans 16 residues. CDR3 region: CASSHASSEPNQPQHF. The CDR3 nucleotides are TGCGCCAGCAGCCACGCCTCATCTGAACCAAATCAGCCCCAGCATTTT.

At least ten counts were recorded for this clonotype. The rearrangement uses TRBV9 and TRBJ2-5; 8 positions match TRBD1. Germline assignment: CDR1 SGDLS and CDR2 YYNGEE. V was clipped by 0 bases and J by 2 bases; unmatched bases: 6. The CDR3 has 16 amino acids. The CDR3 is CASSVASTGAQETQYF. The CDR3 coding sequence is TGTGCCAGCAGCGTAGCTTCGACAGGGGCACAAGAGACCCAGTACTTC.

The chain has TRBV20-1 and TRBJ2-7; 7 bases fit TRBD1. V dropped 4 bases and J dropped 3; count of bases not matched to a gene: 12. Germline V lookup: CDR1 DFQATT, CDR2 SNEGSKA (reference sequence). CDR3 length: 15 amino acids. CDR3 in DNA: TGCAGTGCTACCGAGCCGGGACAGCTTTACTACGAGCAGTACTTC. It is translated as CSATEPGQLYYEQYF.

The chain uses TRBV19 and TRBJ1-6, with unresolved D. Germline CDR1 LNHDA, CDR2 SQIVND (reference sequence). The CDR3 spans 15 residues. V was trimmed by 7 bases and J by 7 bases, leaving 17 bases between them. CDR3 amino acids: CASTDYGKENSPLHF. In nucleotides, the CDR3 is TGTGCCAGTACCGACTACGGGAAGGAGAATTCACCCCTCCACTTT.

This sequence joins TRBV20-1 and TRBJ2-5; D unclear. CDR3 length: 10 residues. Germline V gene sequence: CDR1 DFQATT, CDR2 SNEGSKA (reference sequence). V was clipped by 5 bases and J by 5 bases, with 6 bases between them. The CDR3 spells CSAARETQYF. In DNA, the CDR3 is TGCAGTGCTGCCCGGGAGACCCAGTACTTC.

This chain links TRBV19 with TRBJ2-7; weak D call: TRBD2 (6 bases). In germline, CDR1 is LNHDA, CDR2 SQIVND (reference sequence). The CDR3 extends over 16 amino acids. The V end lost 3 bases, the J end lost 0 bases, and 15 bases lay between the germline ends. The CDR3 coding sequence is TGTGCCAGTAGTATGAGGGCGGGACCGAGCTCCTACGAGCAGTACTTC. It is translated as CASSMRAGPSSYEQYF.

This clonotype came up many times. This chain uses TRBV19 with TRBJ2-7; TRBD2 matches 7 bases. Germline V gene data show CDR1 as LNHDA and CDR2 as SQIVND (reference sequence). The CDR3 consists of 15 residues. V shed 1 base and J 3 bases; nucleotides not matched to a gene: 6. CDR3 nucleotides: TGTGCCAGTAGTATAGTTCTGGGGGGGGGCTACGAGCAGTACTTC. This sequence encodes CASSIVLGGGYEQYF. Filled out from reference TRBV19 and TRBJ2-7, the complete variable domain reads DGGITQSPKYLFRKEGQNVTLSCEQNLNHDAMYWYRQDPGQGLRLIYYSQIVNDFQKGDIAEGYSVSREKKESFPLTVTSAQKNPTAFYLCASSIVLGGGYEQYFGPGTRLTVT.

The V call is TRBV5-4, the J call TRBJ1-4; the D gene is possibly TRBD1 (5 bases). V gave up 5 bases and J gave up 4 bases, with 18 bases separating them. Germline lookup yields CDR1 SGHNT and CDR2 YYREEE (reference sequence). The length of the CDR3 is 16 residues. CDR3 DNA sequence: TGTGCCAGCAGTGTCGGTCAGGGCATAAGTAATGAAAAACTGTTTTTT. Protein sequence: CASSVGQGISNEKLFF.